The 23 T cell receptor beta chains below come from one sample, sequenced in a study of T cell changes during pregnancy in multiple sclerosis. The assay was immunoSEQ multiplex PCR, and TCRdb's table has in-frame clones only and misses some. This table has about 85,000 clones, approximately 90% appearing once. The sequencing here drew on peripheral blood, taken in the first trimester of pregnancy. The receptors were sampled from a female donor with multiple sclerosis, enrolled in a pregnancy study.

This clone was detected only once. The chain links TRBV7-2 to TRBJ2-3; 13 bases are shared with TRBD2. CDR1 and CDR2 (germline): SGHTA, FQGNSA. This CDR3 spans 16 amino acids. J lost 2 bases, V lost 5 bases, and 4 bases had no gene match. The CDR3 here is CASSHGLAGVTDTQYF. In nucleotides, the CDR3 is TGTGCCAGCAGCCACGGACTAGCGGGGGTCACAGATACGCAGTATTTT.

The rearrangement uses TRBV18 and TRBJ1-2; 9 bases map to TRBD1. Germline V CDR1 and CDR2: KGHSH, LQKENI. This CDR3 has 15 amino acids. The junction had 4 bases not matched to a gene; V was cut back by 3 bases and J by 2 bases. CDR3 sequence: CASSPGTGINYGYTF. DNA for the CDR3: TGTGCCAGCTCACCCGGGACAGGGATAAACTATGGCTACACCTTC.

This sequence joins TRBV5-1 and TRBJ2-1; D might be TRBD2 (5 bases). The CDR3 is 16 amino acids. CDR1 is SGHRS, CDR2 YFSETQ, per germline. The germline V and J ends were trimmed by 5 bases and 4 bases, with 19 bases remaining between them. The CDR3 loop reads CASRGFWTPQYNEQFF. The CDR3 DNA follows: TGCGCCAGCAGAGGGTTCTGGACTCCACAATACAATGAGCAGTTCTTC.

This clone was counted a few times. CDR3 nucleotides: TGCAGCGTTGAAGCCCACCGGAGCACTGAAGCTTTCTTT. This sequence encodes CSVEAHRSTEAFF. The genes are TRBV29-1 and TRBJ1-1; unclear D gene. CDR1 is SQVTM and CDR2 is ANQGSEA in the germline V gene. Trimming took 1 base from V and 4 from J, leaving 10 bases between them. The CDR3 consists of 13 residues.

This chain links TRBV29-1 with TRBJ2-2, with 8 nucleotides matching TRBD1. The CDR3 loop spans 15 amino acids. Germline V gene data show CDR1 as SQVTM and CDR2 as ANQGSEA. V shed 2 bases, J shed 3 bases, and the junction held 5 bases outside the gene matches. The CDR3 DNA sequence: TGCAGCGTTGAAAAGACAGGGGCGCACACCGGGGAGCTGTTTTTT. Encoded protein: CSVEKTGAHTGELFF.

The rearrangement links TRBV5-5 to TRBJ2-1; no reliable D call. V was trimmed by 0 bases and J by 4 bases, leaving 11 bases between them. Germline assignment: CDR1 SGHKS and CDR2 YYEKEE (reference sequence). This CDR3 comprises 15 residues. CDR3 nucleotides: TGTGCCAGCAGCTTGGAACAGCAGAAATACAATGAGCAGTTCTTC. Its protein product is CASSLEQQKYNEQFF.

The chain recombines TRBV19 with TRBJ1-5; D gene unclear. V lost 7 bases, J lost 0 bases, and 13 bases lay in between. The CDR3 is made up of 15 amino acids. Germline CDR1 LNHDA, CDR2 SQIVND (reference sequence). CDR3 residues: CASMPGIHSNQPQHF. The DNA of the CDR3 is TGTGCCAGTATGCCAGGAATACATAGCAATCAGCCCCAGCATTTT.

The rearrangement joins TRBV6-1 to TRBJ1-2; the D gene is possibly TRBD1 (6 bases). Deletions cut 2 bases from V and 4 bases from J, with 14 bases between. CDR1 and CDR2 (germline): MNHNS, SASEGT. The CDR3 runs 15 residues. The CDR3 is CASSESGGASYGYTF. For the CDR3, the DNA is TGTGCCAGCAGTGAAAGTGGGGGCGCTTCCTATGGCTACACCTTC.

The rearrangement links TRBV12-5 to TRBJ1-3; 8 bases match TRBD1. The CDR3 totals 16 residues. J lost 3 bases, V lost 1 base, and 5 bases had no gene match. Germline-derived CDR1 and CDR2 are LGHNT and FRNRAP. CDR3 amino acids: CASGLGDRRSGNTIYF. The CDR3 nucleotides read TGTGCTAGTGGTTTGGGGGACAGGCGAAGTGGAAACACCATATATTTT.

This clone was detected only a few times. This sequence joins TRBV7-2 and TRBJ1-2; possibly TRBD1 for D (6 bases). Germline CDR1 is SGHTA and CDR2 is FQGNSA. The CDR3 is 15 amino acids. V lost 4 bases and J 2 bases, leaving 14 bases between the germline ends. CDR3 nucleotide sequence: TGTGCCAGCAGCTCCCAGGGGAGCGAAAACTATGGCTACACCTTC. This gives the protein CASSSQGSENYGYTF.

The chain's CDR3 is CASRESSGNTIYF. The CDR3 DNA follows: TGCGCCAGCAGGGAGAGCTCTGGAAACACCATATATTTT. The rearrangement joins TRBV4-1 to TRBJ1-3, with no clear D. CDR1 and CDR2 from the germline V gene are MGHRA and YSYEKL. This CDR3 contains 13 residues. Trimming pared 6 bases from V and 0 bases from J, leaving 6 bases between.

This sequence joins TRBV9 and TRBJ2-3; no reliable D call. Trimming left V 0 bases short and J 2 bases short, with 7 bases between. The CDR3 is made up of 14 amino acids. Looked up from germline, CDR1 is SGDLS and CDR2 is YYNGEE. The CDR3, as DNA: TGTGCCAGCAGCGTAGACGCGGACACAGATACGCAGTATTTT. Translating gives CASSVDADTDTQYF.

The chain carries TRBV5-4 and TRBJ1-1; 7 bases are a match to TRBD1. With V trimmed by 5 bases and J by 1 base, 5 bases remained unmatched. CDR3 length: 14 amino acids. Germline V gene sequence: CDR1 SGHNT, CDR2 YYREEE (reference sequence). The CDR3 coding sequence is TGTGCCAGCAGTCCGGGACAGTCGAACACTGAAGCTTTCTTT. Translated, it gives CASSPGQSNTEAFF.

This sequence joins TRBV7-2 and TRBJ2-6; D is uncertain. In germline, CDR1 is SGHTA, CDR2 FQGNSA. V lost 0 bases to trimming and J lost 1 base, with 7 bases between them. This CDR3 contains 16 residues. This CDR3 reads CASSLALLSGANVLTF. As DNA, the CDR3 is TGTGCCAGCAGCTTAGCGCTCCTATCTGGGGCCAACGTCCTGACTTTC.

The chain links TRBV7-9 to TRBJ1-3, with TRBD1 matching 11 bases. V dropped 3 bases and J dropped 2; count of bases not matched to a gene: 0. The CDR3 has 15 amino acids. The germline V gene has CDR1 SEHNR and CDR2 FQNEAQ (reference sequence). CDR3 DNA: TGTGCCAGCAGCTTGGGACAGGGGGCTGGAAACACCATATATTTT. Amino acid sequence: CASSLGQGAGNTIYF.

The rearrangement joins TRBV9 to TRBJ1-1; D remains unclear. The V gene's germline CDR1 is SGDLS and CDR2 YYNGEE. V lost 3 bases and J lost 0, with 18 bases in between. The CDR3 contains 17 residues. The CDR3 is CASSASSLRSVNTEAFF. The CDR3 DNA is TGTGCCAGCAGCGCATCTTCGTTAAGATCGGTGAACACTGAAGCTTTCTTT.

V gene TRBV28 combines with J gene TRBJ2-1; 10 bases are shared with TRBD2. The CDR3 has 15 amino acids. Germline CDR1 is MDHEN and CDR2 is SYDVKM. Trimming at V came to 3 bases and at J to 4 bases, leaving 3 bases not matched to a gene. The CDR3 sequence: CASSFVAGGYNEQFF. Here the CDR3 DNA reads TGTGCCAGCAGTTTTGTAGCGGGAGGATACAATGAGCAGTTCTTC. Full variable domain (outside the CDR3, taken from reference TRBV28 and TRBJ2-1): DVKVTQSSRYLVKRTGEKVFLECVQDMDHENMFWYRQDPGLGLRLIYFSYDVKMKEKGDIPEGYSVSREKKERFSLILESASTNQTSMYLCASSFVAGGYNEQFFGPGTRLTVL.

The rearrangement joins TRBV11-3 to TRBJ1-1, with 10 bases aligning to TRBD1. The V gene end was trimmed by 8 bases and the J gene end by 0 bases; junction bases not matched to a gene: 15. The germline CDR1 and CDR2 sequences are SGHNT and YENEEA. The length of the CDR3 is 18 residues. This chain's CDR3 is CASCKKTGGAQMNTEAFF. Written as DNA, the CDR3 is TGTGCCAGCTGCAAAAAGACAGGGGGCGCTCAGATGAACACTGAAGCTTTCTTT.

CDR3 sequence (DNA): TGCGCCAGCTCCCGGGACACCGCTAACTATGGCTACACCTTC. The encoded protein is CASSRDTANYGYTF. This rearrangement joins TRBV5-1 to TRBJ1-2; possible D gene TRBD1, 6 bases. The V and J ends lost 7 bases and 0 bases respectively, with 13 bases between them. This CDR3 is built from 14 residues. Germline assignment: CDR1 SGHRS and CDR2 YFSETQ. Drawing the rest from reference TRBV5-1 and TRBJ1-2, the complete variable domain is KAGVTQTPRYLIKTRGQQVTLSCSPISGHRSVSWYQQTPGQGLQFLFEYFSETQRNKGNFPGRFSGRQFSNSRSEMNVSTLELGDSALYLCASSRDTANYGYTFGSGTRLTVV.

The J gene is TRBJ1-2, the V gene TRBV25-1; D call uncertain. V was trimmed by 5 bases and J by 4 bases, leaving 8 bases between them. This CDR3 is 12 amino acids long. Germline V gene data show CDR1 as MGHDK and CDR2 as SYGVNS. CDR3 in DNA: TGTGCCAGCAGTCCGGGAAGCTATGGCTACACCTTC. It translates to CASSPGSYGYTF.

Written as DNA, the CDR3 is TGTGCCAGCCGGGACAGGGTCATGAACGAGCAGTACTTC. Translated, it gives CASRDRVMNEQYF. The gene calls are TRBV6-1 and TRBJ2-7; TRBD1 aligns across 9 bases. The CDR3 runs to 13 residues. V lost 8 bases to trimming and J lost 5 bases; unmatched junction nucleotides: 7. CDR1 and CDR2 from the germline V gene are MNHNS and SASEGT.

In the case of this clone: This same CDR3 is encoded by further DNA sequences in the sample. The chain carries TRBV28 and TRBJ1-2; possible D gene TRBD1, 5 bases. V dropped 3 bases and J dropped 6 bases, with 8 bases sitting between them. Germline-derived CDR1 and CDR2 are MDHEN and SYDVKM. The CDR3 has 12 residues. CDR3 loop: CASSLSGHGYTF. The CDR3 region has the DNA TGTGCCAGCAGTTTGTCAGGGCATGGCTACACCTTC.

The table lists this clone with a count of one. The chain carries TRBV5-1 and TRBJ2-3; possibly TRBD2 for D (5 bases). The CDR3 runs 14 residues. With 0 bases removed from V and 3 bases from J, the gap between germline ends came to 8 bases. Germline V gives CDR1 SGHRS, CDR2 YFSETQ. In nucleotides, the CDR3 is TGCGCCAGCAGCTTGGGAGCGGCTACAGATACGCAGTATTTT. Its protein product is CASSLGAATDTQYF.